This TCR beta chain stems from a study of cytomegalovirus exposure and HLA in healthy donors. Study conclusions and caveats: The study carried out a later analysis of TCR beta sequences. It associated some 15,000 of them with specific HLA alleles at a false discovery rate of 0.05.

The CDR3 extends over 13 amino acids. CDR1 is MNHNS, CDR2 SASEGT, per germline. Amplification used 60 Vbeta primers and 13 Jbeta primers. Profiled with immunoSEQ multiplex PCR; TCRdb holds only in-frame clones, not every one. Here the sample spans about 210,000 clones, 82% being singletons. Points on this clone: No antigen is known for it.

The receptor's source is a man aged 35 to 55 in good health and CMV-seropositive. The chain has TRBV6-1 and TRBJ2-7, with D tentatively TRBD2 (5 bases). The sample comprised PBMCs. CDR3 sequence (DNA): TGTGCCAGCAGGGAAGCGGCGGCCTACGAGCAGTACGTC. Translation gives CASREAAAYEQYV.